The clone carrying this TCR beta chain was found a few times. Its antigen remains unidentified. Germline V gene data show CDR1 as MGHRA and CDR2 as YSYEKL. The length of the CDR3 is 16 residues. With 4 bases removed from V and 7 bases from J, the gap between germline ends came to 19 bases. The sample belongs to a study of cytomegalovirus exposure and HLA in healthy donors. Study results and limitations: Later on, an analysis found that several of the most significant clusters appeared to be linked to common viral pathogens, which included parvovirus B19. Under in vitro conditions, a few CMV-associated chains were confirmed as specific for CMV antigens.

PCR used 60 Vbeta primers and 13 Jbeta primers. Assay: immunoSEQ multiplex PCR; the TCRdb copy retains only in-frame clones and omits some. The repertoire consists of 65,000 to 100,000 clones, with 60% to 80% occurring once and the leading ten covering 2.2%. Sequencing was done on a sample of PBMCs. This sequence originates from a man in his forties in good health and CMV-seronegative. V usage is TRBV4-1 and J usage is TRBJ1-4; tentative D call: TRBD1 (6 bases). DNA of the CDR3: TGCGCCAGCAGCCTCAGCCCCGGGACACGTCGTGAAAAACTGTTTTTT. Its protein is CASSLSPGTRREKLFF.